The clone carrying this T cell receptor (beta chain) occurred once. The target antigen is unknown. Primers for the PCR totalled 60 Vbeta and 13 Jbeta. This table comes from immunoSEQ multiplex PCR, and its TCRdb copy is limited to in-frame clones, with some not included. The table includes about 130,000 clones, approximately 78% detected once. Germline-derived CDR1 and CDR2 are SEHNR and FQNEAQ (reference sequence). The CDR3 sequence is 17 residues long. After removal of 5 bases from V and 6 bases from J, the junction contained 11 bases not matched to a gene. This entry is derived from a study of cytomegalovirus exposure and HLA in healthy donors. Looking at the study overall: An earlier analysis identified 117 million unique TCR beta sequences in 170 million or so T cells.

Notes on the study in general: Rare TCR sequences dominated, though some public TCRs recurred in many donors. Some V segments, TRBV6-2 and TRBV6-3 among them, were indistinguishable and were therefore excluded.

Sequenced sample: PBMCs. This TCR was sampled from a woman younger than 45 in good health and CMV-seronegative. J is TRBJ2-3 and V is TRBV7-9; 13 bases are shared with TRBD2. CDR3 protein: CASSLQPGLAGLDTQYF. The CDR3 nucleotides are TGTGCCAGCAGCCTACAACCGGGACTAGCGGGATTGGATACGCAGTATTTT.